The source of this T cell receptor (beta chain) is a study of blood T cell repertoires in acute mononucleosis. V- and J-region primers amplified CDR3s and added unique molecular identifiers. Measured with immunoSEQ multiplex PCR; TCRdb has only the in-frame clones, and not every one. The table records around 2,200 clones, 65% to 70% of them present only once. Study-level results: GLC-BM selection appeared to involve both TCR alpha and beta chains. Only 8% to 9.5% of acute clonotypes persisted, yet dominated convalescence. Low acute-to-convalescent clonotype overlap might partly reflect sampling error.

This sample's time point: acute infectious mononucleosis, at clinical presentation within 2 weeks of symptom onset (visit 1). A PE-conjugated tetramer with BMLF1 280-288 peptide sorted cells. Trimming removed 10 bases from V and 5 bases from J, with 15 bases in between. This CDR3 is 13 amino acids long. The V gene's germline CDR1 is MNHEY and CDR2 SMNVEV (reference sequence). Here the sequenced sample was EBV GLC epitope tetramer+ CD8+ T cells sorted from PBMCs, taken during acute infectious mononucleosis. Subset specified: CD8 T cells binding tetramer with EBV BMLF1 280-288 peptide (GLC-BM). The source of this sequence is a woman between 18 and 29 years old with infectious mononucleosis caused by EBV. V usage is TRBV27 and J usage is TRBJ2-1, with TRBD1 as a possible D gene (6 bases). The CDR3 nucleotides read TGTGCCATCCTTAACCGGGACAACAATGAGCAGTTCTTC. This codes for CAILNRDNNEQFF.